This entry concerns a single TCR beta chain. Its antigen remains unidentified. This CDR3 comprises 15 residues. V was clipped by 3 bases and J by 0 bases; unmatched bases: 4. The germline gives CDR1 SGHRS, CDR2 YFSETQ. Generated by immunoSEQ multiplex PCR, the TCRdb table keeps only in-frame clones and is missing some. This table holds approximately 110,000 clones, roughly nine tenths found once. This sample was included in a study of T cell responses to AZD1222 COVID-19 vaccine. Study outcomes and limitations: Females made up more of the donors, who were largely white British, and clonal diversity may have come out too low. The CD4 TCRs associated with vaccination extended across spike and predominated at 160-218 and 743-854. Scientists sampled the repertoires only once the peak T cell response had passed.

The V gene is TRBV5-1, the J gene TRBJ2-5, with 8 positions matching TRBD1. Sequencing used peripheral blood, obtained on day 0 of AZD1222 vaccination. This clonotype originated in an adult in good health. The CDR3 bases are TGCGCCAGCAGCTCCTGGACAGGGTACCAAGAGACCCAGTACTTC. Its protein is CASSSWTGYQETQYF.